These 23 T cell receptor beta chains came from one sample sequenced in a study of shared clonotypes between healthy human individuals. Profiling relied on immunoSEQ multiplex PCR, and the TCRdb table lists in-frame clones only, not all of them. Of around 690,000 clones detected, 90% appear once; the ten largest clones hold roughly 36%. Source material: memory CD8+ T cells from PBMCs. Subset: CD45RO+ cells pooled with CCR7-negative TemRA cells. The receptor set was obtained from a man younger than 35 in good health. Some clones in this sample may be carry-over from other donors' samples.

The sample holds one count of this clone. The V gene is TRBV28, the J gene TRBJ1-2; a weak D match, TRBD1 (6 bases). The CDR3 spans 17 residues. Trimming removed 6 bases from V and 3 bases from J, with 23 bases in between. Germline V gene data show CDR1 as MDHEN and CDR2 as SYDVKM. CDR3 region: CASRSGTPRGGYYGYTF. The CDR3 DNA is TGTGCCAGCAGGTCCGGGACCCCTAGGGGGGGATACTATGGCTACACCTTC.

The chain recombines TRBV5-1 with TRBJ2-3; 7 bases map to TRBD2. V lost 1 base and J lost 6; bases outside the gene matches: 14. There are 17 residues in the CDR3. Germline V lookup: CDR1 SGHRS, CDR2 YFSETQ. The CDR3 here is CASSLRNPGGSRDTQYF. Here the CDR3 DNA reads TGCGCCAGCAGCTTGAGGAACCCTGGCGGGAGTCGTGATACGCAGTATTTT.

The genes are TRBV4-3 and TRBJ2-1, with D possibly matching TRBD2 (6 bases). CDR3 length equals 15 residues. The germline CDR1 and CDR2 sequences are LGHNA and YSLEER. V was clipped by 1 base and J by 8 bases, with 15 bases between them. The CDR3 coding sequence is TGCGCCAGCAGCCAAGTTAGACCGGGAGTCCATGAGCAGTTCTTC. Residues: CASSQVRPGVHEQFF.

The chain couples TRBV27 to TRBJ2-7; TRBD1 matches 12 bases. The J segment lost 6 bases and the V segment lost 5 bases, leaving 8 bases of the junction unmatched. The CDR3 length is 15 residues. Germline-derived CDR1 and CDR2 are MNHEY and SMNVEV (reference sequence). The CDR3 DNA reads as TGTGCCAGCAGTATTATGGGACAGGGGGCGGTCGAGCAGTACTTC. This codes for CASSIMGQGAVEQYF.

The CDR3, as DNA: TGTGCCACCGCGGCTGGCAATCAGCCCCAGCATTTT. It encodes CATAAGNQPQHF. The chain recombines TRBV15 with TRBJ1-5, with D uncertain. Germline values: CDR1 LNHNV, CDR2 YYDKDF (reference sequence). V dropped 8 bases and J dropped 2 bases, with 7 bases sitting between them. This CDR3 is built from 12 residues. Complete variable domain (other parts from reference TRBV15 and TRBJ1-5): DAMVIQNPRYQVTQFGKPVTLSCSQTLNHNVMYWYQQKSSQAPKLLFHYYDKDFNNEADTPDNFQSRRPNTSFCFLDIRSPGLGDTAMYLCATAAGNQPQHFGDGTRLSIL.

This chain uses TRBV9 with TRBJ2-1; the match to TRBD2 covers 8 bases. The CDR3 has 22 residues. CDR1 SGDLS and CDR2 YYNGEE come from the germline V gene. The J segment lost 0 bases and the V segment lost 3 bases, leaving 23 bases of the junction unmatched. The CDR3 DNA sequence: TGTGCCAGCAGCGGGGGGGTAGGAGCGGGAGCGTTTTCTTTGAGCTCCTACAATGAGCAGTTCTTC. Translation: CASSGGVGAGAFSLSSYNEQFF.

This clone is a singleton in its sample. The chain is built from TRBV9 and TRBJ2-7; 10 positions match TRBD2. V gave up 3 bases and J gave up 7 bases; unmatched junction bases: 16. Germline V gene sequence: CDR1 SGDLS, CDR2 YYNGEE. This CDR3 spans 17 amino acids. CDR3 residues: CASSAGLAVDPFEEQYF. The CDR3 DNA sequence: TGTGCCAGCAGCGCCGGACTAGCGGTCGACCCCTTTGAAGAGCAGTACTTC.

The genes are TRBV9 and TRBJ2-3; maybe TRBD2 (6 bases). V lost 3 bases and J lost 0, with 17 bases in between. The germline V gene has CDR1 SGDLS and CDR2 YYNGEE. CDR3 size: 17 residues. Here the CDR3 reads CASSGEARQTSTDTQYF. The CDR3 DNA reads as TGTGCCAGCAGCGGGGAGGCGAGACAAACTAGCACAGATACGCAGTATTTT.

The CDR3, as DNA: TGCGCCAGCAGCAGCCTAGCGCGTAGCTCCTACGAGCAGTACTTC. Translated: CASSSLARSSYEQYF. The chain recombines TRBV4-1 with TRBJ2-7; maybe TRBD2 (6 bases). The V end was cut by 5 bases, the J end by 0 bases, with 14 bases between. The CDR3 has 15 residues. The germline gives CDR1 MGHRA, CDR2 YSYEKL.

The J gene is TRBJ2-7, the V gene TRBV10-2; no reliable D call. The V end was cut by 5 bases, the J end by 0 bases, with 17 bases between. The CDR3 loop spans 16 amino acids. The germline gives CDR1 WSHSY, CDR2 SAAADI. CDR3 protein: CASSPSVVSSSYEQYF. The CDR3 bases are TGCGCCAGCAGTCCCTCCGTGGTGTCAAGCTCCTACGAGCAGTACTTC.

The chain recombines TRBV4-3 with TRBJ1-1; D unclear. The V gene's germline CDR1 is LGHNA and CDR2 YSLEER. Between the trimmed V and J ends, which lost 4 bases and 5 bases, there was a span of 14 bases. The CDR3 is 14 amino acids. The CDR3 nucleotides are TGCGCCAGCAGCCCCGGTCGGGGAGGGACTGAAGCTTTCTTT. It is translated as CASSPGRGGTEAFF.

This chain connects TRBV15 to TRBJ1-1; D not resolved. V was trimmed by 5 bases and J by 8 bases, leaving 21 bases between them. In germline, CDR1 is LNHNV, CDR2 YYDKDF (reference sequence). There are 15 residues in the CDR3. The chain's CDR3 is CATSPRAGTLSEAFF. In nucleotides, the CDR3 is TGTGCCACCAGCCCCCGGGCCGGCACTCTATCGGAAGCTTTCTTT.

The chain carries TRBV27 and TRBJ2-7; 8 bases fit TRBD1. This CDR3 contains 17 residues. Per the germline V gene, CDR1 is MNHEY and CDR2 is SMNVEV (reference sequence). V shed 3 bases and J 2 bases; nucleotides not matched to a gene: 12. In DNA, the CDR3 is TGTGCCAGCAGTTTCATCTCTCTGACAGGGGCAACCTACGAGCAGTACTTC. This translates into CASSFISLTGATYEQYF.

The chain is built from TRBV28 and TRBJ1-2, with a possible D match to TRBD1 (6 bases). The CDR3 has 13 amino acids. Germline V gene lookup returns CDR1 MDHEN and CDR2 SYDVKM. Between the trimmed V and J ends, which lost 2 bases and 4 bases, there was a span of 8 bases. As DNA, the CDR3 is TGTGCCAGCAGTTTAACAGGGACCTATGGCTACACCTTC. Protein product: CASSLTGTYGYTF.

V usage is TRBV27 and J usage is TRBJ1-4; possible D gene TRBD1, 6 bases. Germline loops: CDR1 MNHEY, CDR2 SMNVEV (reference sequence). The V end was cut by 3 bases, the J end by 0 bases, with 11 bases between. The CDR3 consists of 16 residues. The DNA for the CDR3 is TGTGCCAGCAGTTTCAGGGGAGGGGCAACTAATGAAAAACTGTTTTTT. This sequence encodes CASSFRGGATNEKLFF.

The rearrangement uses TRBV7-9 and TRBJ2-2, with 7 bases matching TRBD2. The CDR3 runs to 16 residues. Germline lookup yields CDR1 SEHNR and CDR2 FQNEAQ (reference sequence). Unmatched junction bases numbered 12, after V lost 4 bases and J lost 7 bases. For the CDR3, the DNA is TGTGCCAGCAGCTCCGGGGGGAATGCGAAAAACGGGGAGCTGTTTTTT. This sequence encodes CASSSGGNAKNGELFF.

CDR3 in amino acids: CASSFSGSNEQFF. The CDR3 nucleotides read TGTGCCAGCAGCTTTTCGGGGTCTAATGAGCAGTTCTTC. The chain has TRBV5-4 and TRBJ2-1, with D tentatively TRBD2 (5 bases). CDR3 size: 13 residues. The germline CDR1 and CDR2 sequences are SGHNT and YYREEE (reference sequence). V lost 2 bases and J 7 bases, leaving 10 bases between the germline ends.

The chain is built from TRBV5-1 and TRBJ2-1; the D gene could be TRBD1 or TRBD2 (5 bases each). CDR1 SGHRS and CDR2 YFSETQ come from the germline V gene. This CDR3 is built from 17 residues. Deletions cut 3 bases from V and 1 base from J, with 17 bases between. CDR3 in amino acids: CASSWDLGLESYNEQFF. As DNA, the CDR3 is TGCGCCAGCAGCTGGGACCTCGGGTTGGAGTCCTACAATGAGCAGTTCTTC. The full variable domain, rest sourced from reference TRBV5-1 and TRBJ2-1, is KAGVTQTPRYLIKTRGQQVTLSCSPISGHRSVSWYQQTPGQGLQFLFEYFSETQRNKGNFPGRFSGRQFSNSRSEMNVSTLELGDSALYLCASSWDLGLESYNEQFFGPGTRLTVL.

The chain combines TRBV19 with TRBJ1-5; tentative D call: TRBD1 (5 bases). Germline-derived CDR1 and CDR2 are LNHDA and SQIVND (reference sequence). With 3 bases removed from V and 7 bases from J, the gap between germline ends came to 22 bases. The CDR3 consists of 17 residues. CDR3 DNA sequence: TGTGCCAGTAGTATCGCCGTGCGGTTCAGGGAGGGACAGCCCCAGCATTTT. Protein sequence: CASSIAVRFREGQPQHF.

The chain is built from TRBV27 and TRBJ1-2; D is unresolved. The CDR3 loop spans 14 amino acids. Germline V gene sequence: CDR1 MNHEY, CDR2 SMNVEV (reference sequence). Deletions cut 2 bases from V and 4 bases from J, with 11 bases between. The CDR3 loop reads CASSLNGSPYGYTF. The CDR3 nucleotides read TGTGCCAGCAGTTTAAACGGCAGCCCCTATGGCTACACCTTC.

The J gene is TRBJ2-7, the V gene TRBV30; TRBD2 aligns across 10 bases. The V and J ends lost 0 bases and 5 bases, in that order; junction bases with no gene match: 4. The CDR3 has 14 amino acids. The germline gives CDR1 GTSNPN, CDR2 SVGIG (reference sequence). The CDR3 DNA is TGTGCCTGGAGTGTGGGTAGCGGGAGGAACGAGCAGTACTTC. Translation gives CAWSVGSGRNEQYF.

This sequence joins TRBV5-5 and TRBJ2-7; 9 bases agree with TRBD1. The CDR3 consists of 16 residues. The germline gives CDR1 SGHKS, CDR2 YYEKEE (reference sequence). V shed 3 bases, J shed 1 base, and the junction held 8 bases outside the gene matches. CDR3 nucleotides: TGTGCCAGCAGCTGGGACAGGGACGATACTTCCTACGAGCAGTACTTC. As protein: CASSWDRDDTSYEQYF. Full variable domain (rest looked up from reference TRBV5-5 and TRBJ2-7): DAGVTQSPTHLIKTRGQQVTLRCSPISGHKSVSWYQQVLGQGPQFIFQYYEKEERGRGNFPDRFSARQFPNYSSELNVNALLLGDSALYLCASSWDRDDTSYEQYFGPGTRLTVT.

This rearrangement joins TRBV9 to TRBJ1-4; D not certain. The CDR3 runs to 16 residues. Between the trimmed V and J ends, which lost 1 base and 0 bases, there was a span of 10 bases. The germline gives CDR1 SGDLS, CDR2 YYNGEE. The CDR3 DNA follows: TGTGCCAGCAGCGTATTGGGTGGGGCAACTAATGAAAAACTGTTTTTT. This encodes CASSVLGGATNEKLFF.